Described below is a single TCR beta chain sequence and its context. Antigen: not known. The CDR3 totals 12 residues. Deletions cut 7 bases from V and 8 bases from J, with 14 bases between. Germline-derived CDR1 and CDR2 are MNHEY and SVGAGI. PCR employed 60 Vbeta and 13 Jbeta primers. Sequencing was performed with immunoSEQ multiplex PCR; in TCRdb, only in-frame clones are kept and a portion is missing. The sample has fewer than 150,000 clones, and its top ten clones hold approximately 2.5%. The data belong to a study of cytomegalovirus exposure and HLA in healthy donors. Points from the study as a whole: Overall, roughly 170 TCR beta chains were annotated as cytomegalovirus-associated. Most sequenced TCRs were rare (though some public TCRs occurred in many donors). It was only CMV serostatus that was available as immune exposure information.

The sequence was obtained from a man aged 35 to 55 in good health and CMV-seronegative. The V and J genes are TRBV6-5 and TRBJ1-2; no clear D gene. The sample consisted of PBMCs. The CDR3 DNA is TGTGCCAGCACCCCTGGAGAGGGCGGCTACACCTTC. This sequence encodes CASTPGEGGYTF.